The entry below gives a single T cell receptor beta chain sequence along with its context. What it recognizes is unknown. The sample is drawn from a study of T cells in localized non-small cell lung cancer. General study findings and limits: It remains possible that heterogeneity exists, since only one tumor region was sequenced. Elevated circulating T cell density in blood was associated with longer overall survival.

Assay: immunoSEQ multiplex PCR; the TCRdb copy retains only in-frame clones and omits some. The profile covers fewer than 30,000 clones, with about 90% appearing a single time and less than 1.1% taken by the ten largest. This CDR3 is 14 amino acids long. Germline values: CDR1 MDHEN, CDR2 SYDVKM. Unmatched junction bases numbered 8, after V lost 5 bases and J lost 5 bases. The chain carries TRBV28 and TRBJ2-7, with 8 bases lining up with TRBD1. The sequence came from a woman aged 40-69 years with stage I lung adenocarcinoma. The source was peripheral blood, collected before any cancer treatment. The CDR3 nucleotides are TGTGCCAGCAGTCCTTTGGACAGGGTGAACGAGCAGTACTTC. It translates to CASSPLDRVNEQYF. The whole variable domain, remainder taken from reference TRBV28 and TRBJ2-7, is DVKVTQSSRYLVKRTGEKVFLECVQDMDHENMFWYRQDPGLGLRLIYFSYDVKMKEKGDIPEGYSVSREKKERFSLILESASTNQTSMYLCASSPLDRVNEQYFGPGTRLTVT.